This TCR beta chain derives from a study of Ad26.COV2.S vaccination and SARS-CoV-2 variants. Germline V CDR1 and CDR2: SNHLY, FYNNEI. The V and J ends lost 3 bases and 6 bases, in that order; junction bases with no gene match: 8. The CDR3 spans 16 residues. With regard to this clone: Its cognate antigen is unknown.

Treatment: around 19 received Ad26.COV2.S at low or high dose, single or two shots; a few received placebo; per-sample allocation not given. On day 63 after the first injection, vaccine and placebo recipients gave samples. Study conclusions and caveats: Similar non-spike TCR breadth was observed in recipients of vaccine and of placebo. Substantial breadth was reported for post-vaccination spike-specific CD8+ and CD4+ T cells.

Measured with immunoSEQ multiplex PCR; TCRdb has only the in-frame clones, and not every one. The sample holds just over 350,000 clones, 70% to 90% seen once. This clonotype was obtained from a person between 18 and 60 years old who received the Ad26.COV2.S COVID-19 vaccine or a placebo. This material consisted of peripheral blood, taken in a trial of Ad26.COV2.S vaccine versus placebo. This chain joins TRBV2 and TRBJ2-1, with 10 bases identical to TRBD2. The CDR3 reads CASSDRALAGGNEQFF. In DNA, the CDR3 is TGTGCCAGCAGTGACCGGGCGTTAGCGGGAGGCAATGAGCAGTTCTTC.